The following is a TCR beta chain sequence with its context. Its antigen is as yet unknown. Assay: immunoSEQ multiplex PCR; the TCRdb copy retains only in-frame clones and omits some. The table has about 160,000 clones, 90% to 95% seen once. Germline V gene lookup returns CDR1 MNHEY and CDR2 SVGAGI. The CDR3 sequence is 15 residues long. V was clipped by 6 bases and J by 3 bases, with 18 bases between them. This sample is drawn from a study of T cell responses to AZD1222 COVID-19 vaccine. General study points: Distributed over spike, vaccine-associated CD4 TCRs predominated at 160-218 and 743-854. Clonal diversity was possibly underestimated; the donors were predominantly white British and more often female. The repertoires were collected only after the peak T cell response.

The chain carries TRBV6-5 and TRBJ2-7; D possibly corresponds to TRBD2 (5 bases). Specimen: peripheral blood, collected 28 days after the second AZD1222 dose. The TCR originated in an adult who received the AZD1222 COVID-19 vaccine. The CDR3 region is CASSTTQRRLYEQYF. In nucleotides, the CDR3 is TGTGCCAGCAGCACGACGCAGCGGCGGCTCTACGAGCAGTACTTC.